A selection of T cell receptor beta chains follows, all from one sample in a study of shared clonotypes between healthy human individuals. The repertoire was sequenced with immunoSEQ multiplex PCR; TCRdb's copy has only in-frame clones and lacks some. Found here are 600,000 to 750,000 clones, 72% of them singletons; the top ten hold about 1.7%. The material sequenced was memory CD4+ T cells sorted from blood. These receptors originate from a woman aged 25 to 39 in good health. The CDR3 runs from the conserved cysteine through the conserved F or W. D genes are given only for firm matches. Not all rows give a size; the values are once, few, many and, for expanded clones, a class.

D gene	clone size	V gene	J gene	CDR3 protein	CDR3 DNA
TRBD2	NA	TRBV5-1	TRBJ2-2	CASGEAGVDTGELFF	TGCGCCAGCGGCGAGGCGGGAGTGGACACCGGGGAGCTGTTTTTT
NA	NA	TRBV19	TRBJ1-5	CASSIDPTRAAQHF	TGTGCTAGTAGTATAGACCCCACTCGGGCGGCCCAGCATTTT
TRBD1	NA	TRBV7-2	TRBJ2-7	CASSSNRGSYEQYF	TGTGCCAGCAGCTCCAACAGGGGATCCTACGAGCAGTACTTC
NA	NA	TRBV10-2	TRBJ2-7	CASRDVWKGEATYEQYF	TGCGCCAGCCGAGACGTATGGAAAGGGGAGGCCACCTACGAGCAGTACTTC
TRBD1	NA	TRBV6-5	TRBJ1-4	CASSRQGLNEKLFF	TGTGCCAGCAGCAGACAGGGCCTGAATGAAAAACTGTTTTTT
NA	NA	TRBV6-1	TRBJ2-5	CASSLGSHQETQYF	TGTGCCAGCAGTCTCGGCAGTCATCAAGAGACCCAGTACTTC
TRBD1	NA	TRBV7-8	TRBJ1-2	CASSAGPGGDRAYGYTF	TGTGCCAGCAGCGCCGGCCCCGGGGGGGACAGGGCCTATGGCTACACCTTC
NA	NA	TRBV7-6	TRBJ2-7	CASSLGLGTPQDF	TGTGCCAGCAGCTTAGGTCTTGGGACCCCCCAAGACTTC
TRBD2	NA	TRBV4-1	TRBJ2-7	CASSQDQGTSGMDEQYF	TGCGCCAGCAGCCAAGATCAGGGGACTAGCGGGATGGACGAGCAGTACTTC
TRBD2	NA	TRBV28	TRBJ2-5	CASSPGLAKTQYF	TGTGCCAGCAGTCCAGGACTAGCGAAGACCCAGTACTTC
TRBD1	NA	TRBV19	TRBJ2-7	CASTRTGPSSYEQYF	TGTGCCAGTACCCGGACAGGCCCTAGCTCCTACGAGCAGTACTTC
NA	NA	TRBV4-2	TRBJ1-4	CASSQDRQYNEKLFF	TGTGCCAGCAGCCAAGATCGACAGTATAATGAAAAACTGTTTTTT
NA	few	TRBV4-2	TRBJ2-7	CASSQTDSFTYEQYF	TGTGCCAGCAGCCAAACGGACTCCTTTACCTACGAGCAGTACTTC
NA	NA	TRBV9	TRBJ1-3	CASSGGPPELGWNTIYF	TGTGCCAGCAGCGGGGGGCCTCCGGAACTAGGATGGAACACCATATATTTT
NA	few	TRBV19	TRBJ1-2	CASSIAGGYGYTF	TGTGCCAGTAGTATTGCAGGAGGCTATGGCTACACCTTC
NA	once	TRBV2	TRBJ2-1	CASSEPPVSRQFF	TGTGCCAGCAGTGAACCCCCAGTATCAAGGCAGTTCTTC
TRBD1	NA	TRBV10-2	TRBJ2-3	CASSGVEGQGVTDTQYF	TGCGCCAGCAGTGGTGTTGAGGGACAGGGTGTCACAGATACGCAGTATTTT
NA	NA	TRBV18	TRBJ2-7	CASSTRDPEQYF	TGTGCCAGCTCAACGAGGGACCCCGAGCAGTACTTC